Below, one T cell receptor beta chain is given with its context. Its antigen is not identified. The treatment here: around 19 received Ad26.COV2.S at low or high dose, single or two shots; 5 received placebo; per-sample allocation not given. Samples analyzed were those drawn on day 63 after the first vaccine or placebo injection. Profiling relied on immunoSEQ multiplex PCR, and the TCRdb table lists in-frame clones only, not all of them. The sample includes fewer than 500,000 clones, roughly 88% of them seen just once. This sample was taken from a study of Ad26.COV2.S vaccination and SARS-CoV-2 variants. Study summary: Recipients of Ad26.COV2.S got it intramuscularly, once or twice 56 days apart. Study-level results: Recipients of either vaccine or placebo displayed similar breadth of non-spike TCRs.

The sample was peripheral blood, taken in a trial of Ad26.COV2.S vaccine versus placebo. This sequence was found in a person between 18 and 65 years old who received the Ad26.COV2.S COVID-19 vaccine or a placebo.

This CDR3 is CASSILGLAGGGTQYF. The DNA for the CDR3 is TGTGCCAGCAGCATCTTGGGACTAGCGGGAGGGGGTACGCAGTATTTT. This rearrangement joins TRBV7-8 to TRBJ2-3; 16 bases are a match to TRBD2. The CDR3 has 16 amino acids. Germline CDR1 is SGHVS and CDR2 is FQNEAQ. Trimming removed 5 bases from V and 8 bases from J; junction bases left unmatched: 7.